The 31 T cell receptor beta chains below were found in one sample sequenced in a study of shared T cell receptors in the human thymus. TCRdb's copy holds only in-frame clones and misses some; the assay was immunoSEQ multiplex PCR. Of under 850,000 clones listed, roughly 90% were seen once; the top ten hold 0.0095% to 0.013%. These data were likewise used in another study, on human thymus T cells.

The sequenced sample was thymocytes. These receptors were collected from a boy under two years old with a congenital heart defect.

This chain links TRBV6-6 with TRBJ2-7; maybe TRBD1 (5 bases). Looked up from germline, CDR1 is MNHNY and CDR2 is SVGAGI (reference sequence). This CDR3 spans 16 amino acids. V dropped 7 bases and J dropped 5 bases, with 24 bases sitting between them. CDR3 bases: TGTGCCAGCACCAGAGTGGAGAGACAGTCTCCCCACGAGCAGTACTTC. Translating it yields CASTRVERQSPHEQYF.

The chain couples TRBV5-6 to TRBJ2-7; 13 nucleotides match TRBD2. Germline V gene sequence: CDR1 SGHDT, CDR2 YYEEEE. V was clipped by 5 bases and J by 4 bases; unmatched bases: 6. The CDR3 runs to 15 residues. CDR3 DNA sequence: TGTGCCAGCAGGGCCGGGACTAGCGGGAATTACGAGCAGTACTTC. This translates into CASRAGTSGNYEQYF.

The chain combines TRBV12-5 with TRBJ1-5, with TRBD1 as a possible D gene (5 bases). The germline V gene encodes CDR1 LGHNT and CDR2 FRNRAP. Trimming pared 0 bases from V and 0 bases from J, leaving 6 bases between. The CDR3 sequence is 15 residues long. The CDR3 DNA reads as TGTGCTAGTGGTTTGGTAGGGGATAGCAATCAGCCCCAGCATTTT. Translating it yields CASGLVGDSNQPQHF.

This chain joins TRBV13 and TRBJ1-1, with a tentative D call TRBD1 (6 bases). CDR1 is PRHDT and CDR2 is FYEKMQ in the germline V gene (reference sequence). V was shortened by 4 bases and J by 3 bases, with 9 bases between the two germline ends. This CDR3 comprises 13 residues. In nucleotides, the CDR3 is TGTGCCAGCAGCTGGAGACAGGACACTGAAGCTTTCTTT. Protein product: CASSWRQDTEAFF.

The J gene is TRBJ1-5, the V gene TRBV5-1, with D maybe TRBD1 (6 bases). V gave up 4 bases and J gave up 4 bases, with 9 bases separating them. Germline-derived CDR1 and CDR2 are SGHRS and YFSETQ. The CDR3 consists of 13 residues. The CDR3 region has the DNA TGCGCCAGCAGCCCCGGACAGAATCAGCCCCAGCATTTT. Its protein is CASSPGQNQPQHF.

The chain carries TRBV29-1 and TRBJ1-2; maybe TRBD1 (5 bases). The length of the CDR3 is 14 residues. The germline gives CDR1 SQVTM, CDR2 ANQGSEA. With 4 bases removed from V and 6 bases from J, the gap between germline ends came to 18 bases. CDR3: CSVGPIMGTDGYTF. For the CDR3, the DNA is TGCAGCGTTGGTCCTATTATGGGGACTGATGGCTACACCTTC.

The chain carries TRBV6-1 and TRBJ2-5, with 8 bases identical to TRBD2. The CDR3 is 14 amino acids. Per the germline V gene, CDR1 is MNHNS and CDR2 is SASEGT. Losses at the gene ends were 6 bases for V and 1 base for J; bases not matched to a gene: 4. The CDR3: CASSDSGTQETQYF. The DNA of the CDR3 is TGTGCCAGCAGCGATAGCGGGACCCAAGAGACCCAGTACTTC.

CDR3 in amino acids: CASSQEEGRTDTQYF. CDR3 sequence (DNA): TGTGCCAGCAGCCAAGAAGAGGGAAGGACAGATACGCAGTATTTT. The gene calls are TRBV14 and TRBJ2-3; TRBD2 is a possible D gene (5 bases). This CDR3 comprises 15 residues. V was pared by 0 bases and J by 3 bases, with 10 bases between. Germline V CDR1 and CDR2: SGHDN, FVKESK.

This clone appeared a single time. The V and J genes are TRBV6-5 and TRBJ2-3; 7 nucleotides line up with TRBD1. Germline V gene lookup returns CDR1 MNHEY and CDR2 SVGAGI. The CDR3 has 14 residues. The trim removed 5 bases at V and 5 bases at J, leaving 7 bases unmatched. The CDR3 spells CASSADRDKDTQYF. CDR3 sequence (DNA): TGTGCCAGCAGTGCCGACAGGGATAAAGATACGCAGTATTTT.

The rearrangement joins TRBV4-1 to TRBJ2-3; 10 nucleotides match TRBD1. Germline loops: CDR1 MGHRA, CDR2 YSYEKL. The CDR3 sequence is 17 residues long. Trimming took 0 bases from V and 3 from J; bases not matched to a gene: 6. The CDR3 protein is CASSQDSRTGGTDTQYF. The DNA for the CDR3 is TGCGCCAGCAGCCAAGATTCGCGGACAGGGGGGACAGATACGCAGTATTTT.

The DNA of the CDR3 is TGTGCCAGCAGCTTTGTGAGGGGGCCACCTAACACCGGGGAGCTGTTTTTT. Encoded protein: CASSFVRGPPNTGELFF. The chain recombines TRBV7-9 with TRBJ2-2; 7 nucleotides align to TRBD1. Germline V CDR1 and CDR2: SEHNR, FQNEAQ (reference sequence). Losses at the gene ends were 3 bases for V and 2 bases for J; bases not matched to a gene: 9. This CDR3 is 17 amino acids long.

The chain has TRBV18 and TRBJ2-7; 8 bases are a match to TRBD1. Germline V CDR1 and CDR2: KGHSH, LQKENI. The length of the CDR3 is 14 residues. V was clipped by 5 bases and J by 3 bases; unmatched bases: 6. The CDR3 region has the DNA TGTGCCAGCTCAACCGGGACAGGAATCTACGAGCAGTACTTC. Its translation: CASSTGTGIYEQYF.

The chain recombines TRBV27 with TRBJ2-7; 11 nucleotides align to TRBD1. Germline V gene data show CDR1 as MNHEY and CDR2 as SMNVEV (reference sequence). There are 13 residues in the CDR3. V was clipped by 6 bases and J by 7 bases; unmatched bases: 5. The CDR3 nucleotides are TGTGCCAGCAGACCCGGGACAGGGGGAGAGCAGTACTTC. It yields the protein CASRPGTGGEQYF.

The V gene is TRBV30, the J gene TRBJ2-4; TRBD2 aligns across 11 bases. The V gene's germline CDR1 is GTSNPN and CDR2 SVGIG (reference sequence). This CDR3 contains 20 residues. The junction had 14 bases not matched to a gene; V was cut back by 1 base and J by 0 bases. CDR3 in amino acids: CAWSANPGLAALLAKNIQYF. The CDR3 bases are TGTGCCTGGAGTGCGAACCCGGGACTAGCGGCCCTCCTAGCCAAAAACATTCAGTACTTC.

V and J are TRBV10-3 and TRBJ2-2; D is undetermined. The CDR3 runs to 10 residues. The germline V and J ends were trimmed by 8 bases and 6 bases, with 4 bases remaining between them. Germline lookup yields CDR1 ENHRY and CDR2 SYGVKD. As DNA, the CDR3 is TGTGCCATCCTCCCCGGGGAGCTGTTTTTT. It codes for CAILPGELFF.

The CDR3 DNA is TGCGCCAGCAGACTAGCGGGAGACAGCTCCTACGAGCAGTACTTC. It encodes CASRLAGDSSYEQYF. The chain carries TRBV10-2 and TRBJ2-7; 11 bases are shared with TRBD2. This CDR3 has 15 residues. V was pared by 6 bases and J by 0 bases, with 4 bases of the junction left unmatched. Germline CDR1 is WSHSY and CDR2 is SAAADI.

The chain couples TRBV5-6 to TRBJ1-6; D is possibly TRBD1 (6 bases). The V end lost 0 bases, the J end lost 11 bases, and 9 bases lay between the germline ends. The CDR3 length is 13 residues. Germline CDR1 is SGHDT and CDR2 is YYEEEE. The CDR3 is CASSLGQGPPLHF. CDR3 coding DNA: TGTGCCAGCAGCTTGGGGCAGGGGCCACCCCTCCACTTT.

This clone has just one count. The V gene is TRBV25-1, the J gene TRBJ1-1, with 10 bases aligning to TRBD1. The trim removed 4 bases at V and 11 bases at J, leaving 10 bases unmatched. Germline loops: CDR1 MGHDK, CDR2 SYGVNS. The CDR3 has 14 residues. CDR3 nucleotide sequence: TGTGCCAGCAGTGCTACCCGGGACAGGGGAGCGGCTTTCTTT. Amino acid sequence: CASSATRDRGAAFF.

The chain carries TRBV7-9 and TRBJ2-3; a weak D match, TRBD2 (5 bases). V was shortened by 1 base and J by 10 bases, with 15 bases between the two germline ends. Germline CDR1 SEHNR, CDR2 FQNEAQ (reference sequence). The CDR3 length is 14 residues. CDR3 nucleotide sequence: TGTGCCAGCAGCTTAGGGGGAACTAGGTGGGCGCAGTATTTT. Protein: CASSLGGTRWAQYF.

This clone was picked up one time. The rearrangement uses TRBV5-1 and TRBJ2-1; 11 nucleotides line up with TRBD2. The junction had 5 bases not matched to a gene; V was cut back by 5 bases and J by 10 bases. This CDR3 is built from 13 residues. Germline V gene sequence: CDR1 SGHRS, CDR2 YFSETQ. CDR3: CASRVAGGGEQFF. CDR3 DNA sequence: TGCGCCAGCAGGGTAGCGGGAGGGGGCGAGCAGTTCTTC.

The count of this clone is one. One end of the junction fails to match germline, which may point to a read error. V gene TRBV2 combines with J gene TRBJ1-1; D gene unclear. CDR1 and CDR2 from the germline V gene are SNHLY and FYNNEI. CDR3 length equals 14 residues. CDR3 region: CASSDPDKNAEAFF. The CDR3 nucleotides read TGTGCCAGCAGTGATCCTGACAAGAACGCTGAAGCTTTCTTT.

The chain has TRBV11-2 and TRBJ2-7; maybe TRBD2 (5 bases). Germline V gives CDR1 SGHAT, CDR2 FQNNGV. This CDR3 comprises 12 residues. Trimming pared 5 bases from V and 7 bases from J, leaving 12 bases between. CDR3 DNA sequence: TGTGCCAGCAGCCCCCGAAGGGAGGAGCAGTACTTC. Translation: CASSPRREEQYF. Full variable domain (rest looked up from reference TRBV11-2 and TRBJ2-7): EAGVAQSPRYKIIEKRQSVAFWCNPISGHATLYWYQQILGQGPKLLIQFQNNGVVDDSQLPKDRFSAERLKGVDSTLKIQPAKLEDSAVYLCASSPRREEQYFGPGTRLTVT.

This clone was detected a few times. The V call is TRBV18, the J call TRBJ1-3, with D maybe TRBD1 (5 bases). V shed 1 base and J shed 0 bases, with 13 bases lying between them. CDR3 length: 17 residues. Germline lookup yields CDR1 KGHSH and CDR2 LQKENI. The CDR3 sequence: CASSPRRQGSSGNTIYF. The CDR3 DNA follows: TGTGCCAGCTCACCACGGCGTCAGGGAAGCTCTGGAAACACCATATATTTT.

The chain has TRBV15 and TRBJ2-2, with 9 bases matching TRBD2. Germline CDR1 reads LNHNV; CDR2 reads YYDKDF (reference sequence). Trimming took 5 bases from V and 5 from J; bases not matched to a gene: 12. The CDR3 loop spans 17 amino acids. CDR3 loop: CATSRPGLASKTGELFF. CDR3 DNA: TGTGCCACCAGCCGGCCGGGACTAGCCTCCAAAACCGGGGAGCTGTTTTTT.

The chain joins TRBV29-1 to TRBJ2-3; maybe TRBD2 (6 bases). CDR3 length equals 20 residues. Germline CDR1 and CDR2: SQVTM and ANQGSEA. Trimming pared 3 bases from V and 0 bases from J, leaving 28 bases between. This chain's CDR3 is CSVDRDAELLARLSTDTQYF. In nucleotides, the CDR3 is TGCAGCGTTGACCGGGACGCAGAGTTACTAGCCCGGCTTAGCACAGATACGCAGTATTTT.

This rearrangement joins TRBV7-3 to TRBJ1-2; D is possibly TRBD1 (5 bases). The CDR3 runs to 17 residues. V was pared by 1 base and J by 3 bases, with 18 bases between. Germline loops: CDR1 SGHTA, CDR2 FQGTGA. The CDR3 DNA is TGTGCCAGCAGCTTAATAGGAGGGGACCGCTCTCACTATGGCTACACCTTC. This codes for CASSLIGGDRSHYGYTF.

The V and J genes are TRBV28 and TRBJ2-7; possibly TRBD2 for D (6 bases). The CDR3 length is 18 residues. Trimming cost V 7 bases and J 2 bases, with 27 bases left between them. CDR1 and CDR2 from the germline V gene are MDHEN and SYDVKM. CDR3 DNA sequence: TGTGCCAGCAACCCTGCCGGGTCCCGGCCTATAGCGGCCTACGAGCAGTACTTC. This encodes CASNPAGSRPIAAYEQYF.

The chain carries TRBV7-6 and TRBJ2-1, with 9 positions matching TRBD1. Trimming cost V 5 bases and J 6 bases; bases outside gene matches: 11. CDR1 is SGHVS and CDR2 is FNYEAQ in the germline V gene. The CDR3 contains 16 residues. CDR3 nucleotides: TGTGCCAGCAGCCCCTCAGGCCGACAGGGGGGCAATGAGCAGTTCTTC. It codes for CASSPSGRQGGNEQFF.

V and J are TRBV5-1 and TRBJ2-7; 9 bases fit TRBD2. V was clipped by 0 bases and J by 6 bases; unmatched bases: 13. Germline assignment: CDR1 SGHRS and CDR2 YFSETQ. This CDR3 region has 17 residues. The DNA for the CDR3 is TGCGCCAGCAGCTTGGGTGGACTAGCGCCCTCTTACCTCGAGCAGTACTTC. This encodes CASSLGGLAPSYLEQYF.

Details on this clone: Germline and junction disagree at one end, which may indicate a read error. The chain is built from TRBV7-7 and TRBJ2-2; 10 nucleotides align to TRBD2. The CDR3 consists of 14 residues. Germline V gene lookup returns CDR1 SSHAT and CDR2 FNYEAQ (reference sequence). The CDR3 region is CASRPAGGDGELFF. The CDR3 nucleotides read TGTGCTAGCAGGCCAGCGGGAGGGGACGGGGAGCTGTTTTTT.

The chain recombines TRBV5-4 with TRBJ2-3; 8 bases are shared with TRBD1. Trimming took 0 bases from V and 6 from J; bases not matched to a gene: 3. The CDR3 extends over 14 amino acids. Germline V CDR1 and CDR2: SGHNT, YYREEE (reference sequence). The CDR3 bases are TGTGCCAGCAGCTTGGGACAGGGGATGGATACGCAGTATTTT. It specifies CASSLGQGMDTQYF.